The present T cell receptor (beta chain) was sequenced within a study of cytomegalovirus exposure and HLA in healthy donors. The study's findings and limits: Earlier analysis found most TCR beta V segments productive about 87% or about 30% of the time. While the bulk of TCR sequences proved rare, some public TCRs turned up in many donors.

The PCR made use of 60 Vbeta and 13 Jbeta primers. TCRdb's table, derived via immunoSEQ multiplex PCR, lists solely in-frame clones and lacks some. The table records about 120,000 clones, approximately 8.6% of them present only once. A word on this clone: Its antigen is undetermined.

With 3 bases removed from V and 8 bases from J, the gap between germline ends came to 20 bases. Germline V CDR1 and CDR2: SEHNR, FQNEAQ (reference sequence). The CDR3 covers 16 residues. The chain couples TRBV7-9 to TRBJ2-4, with D tentatively TRBD1 (5 bases). This receptor was taken from a woman aged 40 to 49 in good health and CMV-seropositive. Sequenced input: PBMCs. The CDR3 sequence is CASSFSRVGQRDIQYF. In DNA form, the CDR3 reads TGTGCCAGCAGCTTCTCAAGGGTGGGGCAAAGAGACATTCAGTACTTC. Combining the CDR3 with reference TRBV7-9 and TRBJ2-4 gives the whole variable domain DTGVSQNPRHKITKRGQNVTFRCDPISEHNRLYWYRQTLGQGPEFLTYFQNEAQLEKSRLLSDRFSAERPKGSFSTLEIQRTEQGDSAMYLCASSFSRVGQRDIQYFGAGTRLSVL.